This is a list of T cell receptor beta chains from one sample in a study of regulatory T cells in long-lasting Graves disease. TCRdb called the multiplex PCR reads again in MiXCR, with one record for every CDR3 protein. The sample holds over 450,000 distinct CDR3 sequences, roughly a fifth seen once. This specimen was peripheral blood mononuclear cells (PBMCs), taken when the disease was refractory, from a patient treated with antithyroid drugs. The receptors were gathered from a female donor with Graves disease. Each CDR3 is given with its conserved first and last residue. The D gene is left open where the match is weak. Clone size is stated in some rows and not others, as once, few, many or a class when expanded.

j_call clone_size d_call v_call cdr3_nt cdr3_aa
TRBJ2-7 - TRBD2 TRBV3-1 TGTGCCAGCAGCCAAGATTTAGGACTAGCGGGAGCCTACGAGCAGTACTTC CASSQDLGLAGAYEQYF
TRBJ2-7 many - TRBV6-1 TGTGCCAGCAGTGATGCGGTTCGGAACGAGCAGTACTTC CASSDAVRNEQYF
TRBJ1-1 - - TRBV6-5 TGTGCCAGCAGTTACTCACTACCCACTGAAGCTTTCTTT CASSYSLPTEAFF
TRBJ2-1 - - TRBV7-9 TGTGCCAGCAGCTTAGGACCGGGGCAGTTCTTC CASSLGPGQFF
TRBJ1-6 few - TRBV20-1 TGCAGTGCTAGAGATGGCGGCTCACCCCTCCACTTT CSARDGGSPLHF
TRBJ2-1 - TRBD2 TRBV12-3/TRBV12-4 TGTGCCAGCAGCAAGCGGGAGTCGACCTACAATGAGCAGTTCTTC CASSKRESTYNEQFF
TRBJ1-5 many - TRBV28 TGTGCCAGCAATGTGCAGGGTTACGGCAATCAGCCCCAGCATTTT CASNVQGYGNQPQHF
TRBJ2-5 many - TRBV15 TGTGCCACCAGCAGAGATCTCGGGAGCTCGGAGACCCAGTACTTC CATSRDLGSSETQYF
TRBJ2-7 - TRBD2 TRBV9 TGTGCCAGCAGCGTAGCGGGACTAGCAAATGACGAGCAGTACTTC CASSVAGLANDEQYF
TRBJ2-2 once TRBD2 TRBV5-1 TGCGCCAGCAGCTTTAGCGGGCCGAACACCGGGGAGCTGTTTTTT CASSFSGPNTGELFF
TRBJ1-5 many TRBD1 TRBV2 TGTGCCAGCAGACCGACAGGGGCCCGCAATCAGCCCCAGCATTTT CASRPTGARNQPQHF
TRBJ2-7 few - TRBV3-1 TGTGCCAGCAGCCACGATTCGGGGGAGCAGTACTTC CASSHDSGEQYF
TRBJ2-7 few TRBD2 TRBV20-1 TGCAGTGCTTCTATCCCGGGACTAGCGGACTACGAGCAGTACTTC CSASIPGLADYEQYF
TRBJ1-2 many - TRBV16 TGTGCCAGCAGCCAATTAATGAACAGGGTAAACGGCTACACCTTC CASSQLMNRVNGYTF
TRBJ2-7 - - TRBV6-6 TGTGCCAGCAGTTACTCGGTAACCGAGCAGTACTTC CASSYSVTEQYF
TRBJ1-5 - - TRBV5-5 TGTGCCAGCAGCTTGTTGTTTCTCGGGAGCAATCAGCCCCAGCATTTT CASSLLFLGSNQPQHF
TRBJ1-5 - - TRBV19 TGTGCCAGTAGTATCGAGGCGGGCAATCAGCCCCAGCATTTT CASSIEAGNQPQHF
TRBJ2-5 - TRBD2 TRBV4-2 TGTGCCAGCAGCCAAGGTACTAGCGGGTCCGAAGAGACCCAGTACTTC CASSQGTSGSEETQYF
TRBJ1-2 few - TRBV19 TGTGCCAGTAGACTAAAGACAGCCTCTAACTATGGCTACACCTTC CASRLKTASNYGYTF
TRBJ2-5 many TRBD1 TRBV12-3/TRBV12-4 TGTGCCAGCAGTTCAGACAGGGGACCAGAGACCCAGTACTTC CASSSDRGPETQYF
TRBJ2-5 many - TRBV27 TGTGCCAGCAGGTTCCGGGCACAAGAGACCCAGTACTTC CASRFRAQETQYF
TRBJ2-5 many - TRBV13 TGTGCCAGCAGCTCCCAAAGACATGTTGAGACCCAGTACTTC CASSSQRHVETQYF
TRBJ1-5 - - TRBV7-2 TGTGCCAGCAGCTTATTAGGGGCCGGCGGGGGCAATCAGCCCCAGCATTTT CASSLLGAGGGNQPQHF
TRBJ1-1 - TRBD1 TRBV7-9 TGTGCCAGCAGCCATCAACGGGACAGGCACACTGAAGCTTTCTTT CASSHQRDRHTEAFF
TRBJ1-4 many TRBD1 TRBV28 TGTGCCAGTACAGGGGCGGCAACTAATGAAAAACTGTTTTTT CASTGAATNEKLFF
TRBJ1-1 many - TRBV5-5 TGTGCCAGCAGCTTTGGGACGGAGAACACTGAAGCTTTCTTT CASSFGTENTEAFF